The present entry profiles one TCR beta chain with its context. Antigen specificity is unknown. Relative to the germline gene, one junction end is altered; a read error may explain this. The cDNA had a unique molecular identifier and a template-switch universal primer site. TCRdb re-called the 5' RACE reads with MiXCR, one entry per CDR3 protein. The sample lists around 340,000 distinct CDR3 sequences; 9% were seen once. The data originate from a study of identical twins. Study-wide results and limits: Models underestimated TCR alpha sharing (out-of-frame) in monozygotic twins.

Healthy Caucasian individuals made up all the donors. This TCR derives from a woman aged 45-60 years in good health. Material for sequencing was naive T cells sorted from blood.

The CDR3 loop is CATSRSQWGAVNTDAFF. CDR3 sequence (DNA): TGTGCCACCAGCAGGTCCCAGTGGGGGGCAGTGAACACTGATGCTTTCTTT. The chain is built from TRBV15 and TRBJ1-1, with D possibly TRBD1 on 6 matching bases. The CDR3 is 17 residues long. From germline, CDR1 is LNHNV and CDR2 YYDKDF (reference sequence).